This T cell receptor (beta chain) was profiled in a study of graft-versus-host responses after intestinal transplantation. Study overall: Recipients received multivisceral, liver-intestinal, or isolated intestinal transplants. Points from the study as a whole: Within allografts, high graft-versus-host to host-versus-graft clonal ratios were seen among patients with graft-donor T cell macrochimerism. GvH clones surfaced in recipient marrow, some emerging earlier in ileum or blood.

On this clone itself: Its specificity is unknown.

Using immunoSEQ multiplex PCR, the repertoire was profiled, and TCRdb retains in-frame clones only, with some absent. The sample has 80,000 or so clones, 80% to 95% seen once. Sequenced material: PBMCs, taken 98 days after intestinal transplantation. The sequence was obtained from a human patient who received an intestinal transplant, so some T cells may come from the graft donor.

The CDR3 loop reads CASSPGGLLYEQYF. The CDR3 DNA sequence: TGCGCCAGCAGCCCGGGAGGGCTTCTCTACGAGCAGTACTTC. This chain joins TRBV5-1 and TRBJ2-7, with TRBD2 matching 8 bases. This CDR3 has 14 amino acids. J gave up 3 bases and V 4 bases, and 6 bases lay outside the gene matches. Germline loops: CDR1 SGHRS, CDR2 YFSETQ.